This T cell receptor beta chain was profiled in a study of T cells expressing NK-cell markers (dated by TCRdb to the early 2020s). At the level of the whole study: Three sorted T-cell subsets (CD3+CD56+NKG2C+, CD3+CD56+NKG2C- and CD3+CD56-NKG2C+) from fewer than 10 donors had their TCR beta-chain repertoires profiled. Seven of the eight sequenced donors were HCMV-seropositive and one was HCMV-seronegative. The eight sequenced donors were randomly selected healthy volunteers, three men and five women. Illumina HiSeq 2000/2500, MiSeq or NextSeq was used to sequence libraries as 2 x 150 bp reads.

Note on this clonotype: Its antigen is still unknown.

To determine HCMV serostatus, a commercial ELISA kit was used to detect HCMV-specific IgG in serum. Ficoll density gradient centrifugation was used to isolate peripheral blood mononuclear cells from blood. CDR1 SGHTA and CDR2 FQGNSA are derived from the germline V gene. The CDR3 runs 15 amino acids, cysteine and phenylalanine included. No DNA sequence is on record. The full study reports these points: Whether the expanded NKG2C-expressing T cell clones were specific for HCMV antigens remained unclear. Those dominant clonotypes were again the most abundant among CD3+CD56-NKG2C+ cells in a handful of donors, at about 25-60.1%. In several donors, the dominant CD3+CD56+NKG2C+ clonotypes were found to rank among the top 10 CD8+ clonotypes and to make up about 1.0-8% of CD8+ T cells.

Sequencing used an Illumina HiSeq 2000. The TCR beta cDNA libraries were made using 5'RACE template switching, a step that added both a universal primer site and unique molecular identifiers. Synthesis of cDNA was primed from the TCR beta constant segment and was followed by two consecutive PCR amplification steps. In the original analysis: Reads were demultiplexed and grouped by UMI with MIGEC, and clonotypes were assembled and quantified with MiTCR. To remove erroneous sequences, TCR cDNA sequences were retained only when supported by two or more reads. The tcR package was used for downstream repertoire analysis, and clonotypes were matched between fractions using CDR3 nucleotide sequence together with V segment. VDJmatch was used to annotate antigen specificity against VDJdb, with one amino acid substitution in CDR3 permitted. Each CDR3 protein sequence appears as one entry after TCRdb reprocessed the reads, and no DNA is included. These V and J calls derive from TCRdb rather than the authors' analysis. For this sample, the table gives almost 450,000 distinct CDR3 sequences. Approximately 7% of the sample is held by the ten biggest clonotypes.

The sequence is built from TRBV7-2 and TRBJ2-1; TCRdb designates TRBD2, a call that cannot be tested without DNA. This sequence originates from a woman between 18 and 69 years old in good health. Material: blood T cells: a sorted CD56 or NKG2C T cell subset, CD4+ or CD8+ T cells, or bulk PBMC T cells (not recorded which). Here the CDR3 is given as CASSLTSGKYNEQFF.